This T cell receptor beta chain was profiled in a study of blood T cell repertoires in COVID-19. Across the whole study: Nucleic acid was either cDNA or gDNA, and it came from T cells, B-cell-depleted T cells, or PBMCs.

Authors' data handling: Counts of nucleated cells, estimated from reference gene primer amplification, were obtained. Using immunoSEQ multiplex PCR, the repertoire was profiled, and TCRdb retains in-frame clones only, with some absent. The V and J calls and clone size come from that table; D and trimming were worked out from the DNA. This sample carries 80,000 to 100,000 clones, about 80% of them seen once, and the ten largest clones take 16%. The CDR3 has 14 residues. Trimming cost V 4 bases and J 7 bases, with 11 bases left between them. Germline V gene lookup returns CDR1 PRHDT and CDR2 FYEKMQ (reference sequence).

The TCR sequence derives from a human donor in a cohort sampled during active COVID-19. The chain couples TRBV13 to TRBJ1-6; D perhaps matches TRBD1 (6 bases). Sequencing used peripheral blood. The CDR3 loop is CASSSRGTNSPLHF. The CDR3 DNA reads as TGTGCCAGCAGCTCTAGGGGGACCAATTCACCCCTCCACTTT.